The entry that follows covers one T cell receptor (beta chain) sequence. The antigen remains unidentified. The record originates from a study of OX40 agonist ivuxolimab in advanced cancers. At the level of the study: With a range of roughly 20 to 85, age averaged 60 years, and 70% to 85% were male.

Autoimmune disease history or systemic immunosuppression was exclusionary. Collection of blood occurred at baseline, at cycle 4 day 1, and at cycle 7 day 1. V was pared by 5 bases and J by 0 bases, with 11 bases between. The CDR3 consists of 14 residues. CDR1 and CDR2 from the germline V gene are SGHTS and YDEGEE. Method: immunoSEQ multiplex PCR; TCRdb's copy keeps in-frame clones and lacks some. The table has 80,000 to 100,000 clones, 90% to 95% seen once; the top ten hold roughly 0.27%. Study-wide findings and caveats: Clonal expansion from baseline to week 6 occurred in both CD4+ and CD8+ T cells.

Sequencing was performed on CD4+ or CD8+ T cells sorted from blood, taken in a trial of the OX40 agonist ivuxolimab. The rearrangement joins TRBV5-8 to TRBJ1-2; D possibly corresponds to TRBD1 (5 bases). The clonotype comes from an adult with an advanced solid tumor such as melanoma, head and neck, liver or kidney cancer. The CDR3: CASRGGATNYGYTF. CDR3 in DNA: TGTGCCAGCAGGGGTGGGGCAACTAACTATGGCTACACCTTC.